This TCR beta chain is from a study of T cell repertoires in cytomegalovirus infection. Study context: Both a matching HLA type and CMV infection were indicated by public TCR beta signatures. Notes on the study in general: Predominance within the ex vivo response was attributable to HLA-C-restricted CMV-specific TCR beta clonotypes.

From the reads, TCRdb called clonotypes with MiXCR, one entry per CDR3 protein. Of about 740,000 distinct CDR3 sequences in the sample, less than 40% were seen once. This clonotype appeared many times. The antigen remains unidentified. Material for sequencing was PBMCs. This TCR was recovered from a human donor in good health (CMV status not recorded). Some clones in this sample may be carry-over from other donors' samples.

Here the CDR3 DNA reads TGTGCCAGCAGCTTAAATCCAGGGATTTATGGCTACACCTTC. Translated: CASSLNPGIYGYTF. V gene TRBV7-8 combines with J gene TRBJ1-2; weak D call: TRBD1 (5 bases). Germline lookup yields CDR1 SGHVS and CDR2 FQNEAQ. The CDR3 totals 14 residues. The V end was cut by 2 bases, the J end by 5 bases, with 12 bases between.